The 20 T cell receptor beta chains below all came from one sample that was sequenced in a study of CXCR3-negative and CXCR3-positive naive CD8 T cells (dated by TCRdb to the late 2010s). These reads were obtained on a NextSeq 550. The Human TCR Profiling Kit (MiLaboratory) was used to prepare UMI-labeled 5' RACE TRB cDNA libraries. TCRdb reprocessed the reads, and each CDR3 protein sequence is entered once, without DNA. This sample's table carries fewer than 50,000 distinct CDR3 sequences. The top ten constitute roughly 1.5% of the sample. Sequenced sample: naive CXCR3- CD8+ T cells from blood. The sample's cell subset or site, from its label and the paper: CD45RO-CCR7+CD27+CD95- naive CD8+ T cells lacking CXCR3 (TNR3-). Source of these receptors: a human donor in good health. Some clones in this sample may be carry-over from other donors' samples.

V usage is TRBV14 and J usage is TRBJ2-7; TCRdb's D call, TRBD1, is unchecked because there is no DNA. The CDR3 loop spans 15 amino acids. Germline-derived CDR1 and CDR2 are SGHDN and FVKESK. CDR3: CASSLGTGLSYEQYF.

The chain uses TRBV7-3 and TRBJ2-2; TCRdb gives TRBD2 as the D gene, but with no DNA this cannot be confirmed. The length of the CDR3 is 14 residues. Germline V gene data show CDR1 as SGHTA and CDR2 as FQGTGA. The CDR3 spells CASSQGYGVPELFF.

The J gene is TRBJ1-5, the V gene TRBV3-1; with no DNA, the TCRdb D assignment of TRBD1 cannot be verified. The V gene's germline CDR1 is LGHDT and CDR2 YNNKEL (reference sequence). The CDR3 has 15 residues. The CDR3 region is CASSQDGASNQPQHF.

The V call is TRBV6-2 or TRBV6-3, the J call TRBJ2-7. The germline V gene encodes CDR1 MNHEY and CDR2 SVGEGT. CDR3 size: 14 residues. CDR3 sequence reads: CASSYFGPNYEQYF.

The V and J genes are TRBV6-5 and TRBJ2-1; TCRdb's D gene call, TRBD2, goes unchecked for lack of DNA. The germline CDR1 and CDR2 sequences are MNHEY and SVGAGI. This CDR3 contains 15 residues. CDR3 sequence: CASSLLAGGGNEQFF.

Judged by frequency, this clonotype is medium-sized. V gene TRBV6-5 combines with J gene TRBJ2-7; TCRdb selects TRBD2, and the lack of DNA leaves this call unchecked. This CDR3 comprises 13 residues. CDR1 and CDR2 (germline): MNHEY, SVGAGI. CDR3 amino acids: CASSWTSDYEQYF.

The rearrangement uses TRBV2 and TRBJ1-6. The CDR3 runs to 13 residues. Germline V gene lookup returns CDR1 SNHLY and CDR2 FYNNEI. The CDR3 reads CASSRGWNSPLHF. The full variable domain, in which reference TRBV2 and TRBJ1-6 provide the parts outside the CDR3, is EPEVTQTPSHQVTQMGQEVILRCVPISNHLYFYWYRQILGQKVEFLVSFYNNEISEKSEIFDDQFSVERPDGSNFTLKIRSTKLEDSAMYFCASSRGWNSPLHFGNGTRLTVT.

The rearrangement links TRBV7-6 to TRBJ2-1; the TCRdb D gene call, TRBD2, has no DNA to confirm it. Germline V lookup: CDR1 SGHVS, CDR2 FNYEAQ. The CDR3 totals 13 residues. This chain's CDR3 is CASSRDGRNEQFF.

CDR3 residues: CASLGLPYNEQFF. This chain links TRBV7-2 with TRBJ2-1; TCRdb's D call of TRBD2 is untestable without DNA. Germline V gives CDR1 SGHTA, CDR2 FQGNSA. The CDR3 runs 13 residues.

The chain links TRBV28 to TRBJ2-3; TCRdb lists TRBD1, though no DNA is available to test this call. Looked up from germline, CDR1 is MDHEN and CDR2 is SYDVKM. There are 16 residues in the CDR3. CDR3 loop: CASSLYPGSGADTQYF.

V is TRBV4-3 and J is TRBJ2-7; TCRdb reports TRBD1, a call that lacks DNA to check it against. Germline CDR1 is LGHNA and CDR2 is YSLEER. This CDR3 has 16 residues. CDR3 amino acids: CASSQGGRDGNYEQYF.

This sequence joins TRBV5-1 and TRBJ2-1. Germline V CDR1 and CDR2: SGHRS, YFSETQ. The CDR3 runs to 16 residues. The CDR3: CASSLDHPSSYNEQFF.

The V call is TRBV10-3, the J call TRBJ2-1; checking the TCRdb D call of TRBD1 is not possible without DNA. CDR3 length: 15 amino acids. Germline CDR1 and CDR2: ENHRY and SYGVKD. The CDR3 protein is CAILGTESSYNEQFF.

The chain couples TRBV19 to TRBJ2-5; TCRdb's D call, TRBD1, is unchecked because there is no DNA. Germline CDR1 and CDR2: LNHDA and SQIVND (reference sequence). This CDR3 is 14 amino acids long. CDR3 sequence reads: CASSIQGLGETQYF.

This chain uses TRBV20-1 with TRBJ2-3; TCRdb lists TRBD2, though no DNA is available to test this call. The CDR3 runs 12 residues. Germline V gives CDR1 DFQATT, CDR2 SNEGSKA (reference sequence). The CDR3 reads CSASHLNPPQYF.

This chain links TRBV28 with TRBJ2-2. The CDR3 contains 13 residues. Germline V CDR1 and CDR2: MDHEN, SYDVKM. This CDR3 is CSSSVTRRGELFF.

The chain is built from TRBV4-2 and TRBJ2-3; with no DNA, the TCRdb D assignment of TRBD1 cannot be verified. Germline V gives CDR1 LGHNA, CDR2 YNFKEQ. The CDR3 has 14 amino acids. CDR3 residues: CASKELGVTDTQYF.

CDR3 sequence reads: CSVEGLAGYNEQFF. The rearrangement joins TRBV29-1 to TRBJ2-1; TCRdb lists TRBD2, though no DNA is available to test this call. The CDR3 contains 14 residues. Germline loops: CDR1 SQVTM, CDR2 ANQGSEA.

V is TRBV11-1 and J is TRBJ2-1; TCRdb's D gene call, TRBD2, goes unchecked for lack of DNA. In germline, CDR1 is SGHAT, CDR2 FQDESV (reference sequence). The CDR3 spans 15 residues. CDR3 region: CASSLGTSTYNEQFF.

The chain is built from TRBV28 and TRBJ2-2; absent DNA, TCRdb's TRBD2 call cannot be checked. This CDR3 spans 15 amino acids. CDR1 and CDR2 (germline): MDHEN, SYDVKM. CDR3 region: CASSSTSGNTGELFF.